One and the same sample provided the 22 T cell receptor beta chains below, sequenced in a study of HIV-infected patients and healthy controls. A single record per CDR3 protein comes from TCRdb applying MiXCR to the 5' RACE reads. The sample contains 60,000 to 75,000 distinct CDR3 sequences, approximately 15% of which appear only once. Sequencing was carried out using CD4+ T cells from blood. The receptors originated from a human donor in good health.

Many counts were recorded for this clonotype. V and J are TRBV27 and TRBJ2-7, with D possibly matching TRBD2 (5 bases). Per the germline V gene, CDR1 is MNHEY and CDR2 is SMNVEV (reference sequence). The V and J ends lost 3 bases and 3 bases respectively, with 9 bases between them. The CDR3 consists of 13 residues. The chain's CDR3 is CASSLDSGYEQYF. CDR3 sequence (DNA): TGTGCCAGCAGTTTGGACTCGGGCTACGAGCAGTACTTC.

This clonotype appeared a few times. The gene calls are TRBV14 and TRBJ1-2, with 8 bases identical to TRBD1. The CDR3 has 13 amino acids. The V and J ends lost 4 bases and 8 bases, in that order; junction bases with no gene match: 6. The germline gives CDR1 SGHDN, CDR2 FVKESK. For the CDR3, the DNA is TGTGCCAGCAGCCCAGGACAGGGTTGGGGCTACACCTTC. Amino acids: CASSPGQGWGYTF. The complete variable domain, with remaining parts taken from reference TRBV14 and TRBJ1-2, reads EAGVTQFPSHSVIEKGQTVTLRCDPISGHDNLYWYRRVMGKEIKFLLHFVKESKQDESGMPNNRFLAERTGGTYSTLKVQPAELEDSGVYFCASSPGQGWGYTFGSGTRLTVV.

This clonotype has a handful of counts. The gene calls are TRBV19 and TRBJ1-1; TRBD1 matches 7 bases. J was trimmed by 1 base and V by 5 bases; bases with no gene match: 4. This CDR3 has 14 residues. Per germline, CDR1 LNHDA and CDR2 SQIVND (reference sequence). DNA of the CDR3: TGTGCCAGTAGTCCGGACAGGTGGAACACTGAAGCTTTCTTT. Its protein is CASSPDRWNTEAFF. The full variable domain, in which reference TRBV19 and TRBJ1-1 provide the parts outside the CDR3, is DGGITQSPKYLFRKEGQNVTLSCEQNLNHDAMYWYRQDPGQGLRLIYYSQIVNDFQKGDIAEGYSVSREKKESFPLTVTSAQKNPTAFYLCASSPDRWNTEAFFGQGTRLTVV.

The rearrangement uses TRBV5-4 and TRBJ2-5; TRBD1 might be the D (5 bases). This CDR3 contains 14 residues. In germline, CDR1 is SGHNT, CDR2 YYREEE (reference sequence). V lost 4 bases to trimming and J lost 0 bases, with 10 bases between them. DNA of the CDR3: TGTGCCAGCAGCAGAATAGGGGACCAAGAGACCCAGTACTTC. The encoded protein is CASSRIGDQETQYF.

The chain has TRBV19 and TRBJ1-6; no definite D call. Per germline, CDR1 LNHDA and CDR2 SQIVND (reference sequence). Trimming took off 5 bases at V and 4 bases at J, with 12 bases between the two ends. There are 15 residues in the CDR3. The DNA of the CDR3 is TGTGCCAGTAGTGAGGGTTCGCGGTATAATTCACCCCTCCACTTT. This gives the protein CASSEGSRYNSPLHF.

The V and J genes are TRBV29-1 and TRBJ2-1, with D possibly matching TRBD2 (6 bases). Deletions cut 4 bases from V and 6 bases from J, with 10 bases between. The CDR3 loop spans 12 amino acids. CDR1 is SQVTM, CDR2 ANQGSEA, per germline. This CDR3 reads CSVGRDSNEQFF. The CDR3, as DNA: TGCAGCGTTGGGAGGGACTCCAATGAGCAGTTCTTC.

This clonotype was observed a few times. The rearrangement uses TRBV6-2 or TRBV6-3 and TRBJ2-7, with 14 bases lining up with TRBD2. V gave up 4 bases and J gave up 6 bases; unmatched junction bases: 5. The CDR3 extends over 15 amino acids. CDR1 is MNHEY, CDR2 SVGEGT, per germline. The CDR3 spells CASSSFGLAGGEQYF. The CDR3 nucleotides read TGTGCCAGCAGTTCCTTCGGACTAGCGGGAGGCGAGCAGTACTTC.

This clonotype is medium-sized (0.01 to 0.1%). This CDR3 reads CASSLTGPESAEAFF. The CDR3 DNA sequence: TGTGCCAGCAGTCTCACGGGACCCGAATCCGCTGAAGCTTTCTTT. This chain uses TRBV12-3 or TRBV12-4 with TRBJ1-1; weak D call: TRBD1 (5 bases). V lost 5 bases and J lost 6, with 19 bases in between. This CDR3 has 15 amino acids.

V gene TRBV6-2 or TRBV6-3 combines with J gene TRBJ1-1; D is possibly TRBD1 (5 bases). CDR1 is MNHEY, CDR2 SVGEGT, per germline. V was cut by 5 bases and J by 0 bases, with 16 bases left in between. The CDR3 runs to 16 residues. The CDR3 reads CASSGGAGLMNTEAFF. The CDR3 nucleotides are TGTGCCAGCAGTGGAGGGGCAGGGCTCATGAACACTGAAGCTTTCTTT.

This clonotype has only a few counts. This chain links TRBV7-2 with TRBJ2-3; a weak D match, TRBD1 (5 bases). CDR1 and CDR2 from the germline V gene are SGHTA and FQGNSA. CDR3 length: 15 residues. V lost 6 bases and J lost 2, with 15 bases in between. The CDR3 sequence is CASSTLTATTDTQYF. In DNA form, the CDR3 reads TGTGCCAGCAGTACCCTGACAGCCACCACAGATACGCAGTATTTT.

This clonotype was detected a few times. This chain connects TRBV20-1 to TRBJ2-1; 9 bases are a match to TRBD2. This CDR3 region has 16 residues. The V and J ends lost 3 bases and 4 bases, in that order; junction bases with no gene match: 10. CDR1 DFQATT and CDR2 SNEGSKA come from the germline V gene (reference sequence). The CDR3 sequence is CSARLPRGGAYNEQFF. CDR3 bases: TGCAGTGCTAGGCTTCCCCGCGGGGGGGCTTACAATGAGCAGTTCTTC.

This clonotype was seen only a few times. CDR3 DNA: TGTGCCAGCAGTTTGCCTCTACTAGCGGGAGGGCCATCCGAGCAGTACTTC. Protein: CASSLPLLAGGPSEQYF. The chain employs TRBV28 and TRBJ2-7; 13 nucleotides align to TRBD2. Looked up from germline, CDR1 is MDHEN and CDR2 is SYDVKM. The CDR3 spans 17 residues. V trimming: 3 bases; J trimming: 6 bases; junction bases outside the gene matches: 11. Looking up the rest from reference TRBV28 and TRBJ2-7 gives the full variable domain: DVKVTQSSRYLVKRTGEKVFLECVQDMDHENMFWYRQDPGLGLRLIYFSYDVKMKEKGDIPEGYSVSREKKERFSLILESASTNQTSMYLCASSLPLLAGGPSEQYFGPGTRLTVT.

This clonotype was recorded many times. The gene calls are TRBV7-2 and TRBJ2-3, with 12 bases identical to TRBD1. V shed 8 bases, J shed 5 bases, and the junction held 5 bases outside the gene matches. CDR3 length equals 14 residues. Germline V gene lookup returns CDR1 SGHTA and CDR2 FQGNSA. CDR3 bases: TGTGCCAGCCGTGGGACAGGGGGCATAGATACGCAGTATTTT. Its translation: CASRGTGGIDTQYF.

In its sample, this clonotype was seen a few times. V is TRBV6-6 and J is TRBJ1-2, with 7 bases fitting TRBD1. This CDR3 has 14 residues. Trimming cost V 1 base and J 3 bases; bases outside gene matches: 2. The germline gives CDR1 MNHNY, CDR2 SVGAGI (reference sequence). This CDR3 is CASSYYGTDYGYTF. The CDR3, as DNA: TGTGCCAGCAGTTACTACGGGACAGACTATGGCTACACCTTC.

Here the CDR3 reads CASSQDGTANYGYTF. CDR3 sequence (DNA): TGCGCCAGCAGCCAAGATGGGACGGCGAACTATGGCTACACCTTC. This rearrangement joins TRBV4-3 to TRBJ1-2; tentatively, D is TRBD1 (5 bases). CDR3 length equals 15 residues. V gave up 0 bases and J gave up 2 bases, with 10 bases separating them. From germline, CDR1 is LGHNA and CDR2 YSLEER.

The rearrangement links TRBV6-1 to TRBJ1-6; 10 bases are shared with TRBD1. The germline gives CDR1 MNHNS, CDR2 SASEGT. The CDR3 sequence is 13 residues long. Trimming took 8 bases from V and 9 from J; bases not matched to a gene: 4. CDR3 in DNA: TGTGCCAGCCACGGGACAGGGGTTTCACCCCTCCACTTT. The encoded protein is CASHGTGVSPLHF.

The chain combines TRBV19 with TRBJ2-1; 10 nucleotides match TRBD1. Trimming cost V 4 bases and J 9 bases; bases outside gene matches: 9. Germline assignment: CDR1 LNHDA and CDR2 SQIVND (reference sequence). The length of the CDR3 is 15 residues. CDR3 sequence: CASSNWDRGRFEQFF. DNA for the CDR3: TGTGCCAGTAGTAATTGGGACAGGGGCCGATTTGAGCAGTTCTTC.

A few counts support this clonotype. V and J are TRBV7-2 and TRBJ2-1, with TRBD2 as a possible D gene (6 bases). CDR1 and CDR2 (germline): SGHTA, FQGNSA. The ends were cut back, 5 bases at V and 0 bases at J, with 11 bases in the middle. This CDR3 contains 15 residues. Written as DNA, the CDR3 is TGTGCCAGCAGCGTCATGGGGGGCTCCTACAATGAGCAGTTCTTC. It is translated as CASSVMGGSYNEQFF. The full variable domain, completed using reference TRBV7-2 and TRBJ2-1, is GAGVSQSPSNKVTEKGKDVELRCDPISGHTALYWYRQSLGQGLEFLIYFQGNSAPDKSGLPSDRFSAERTGGSVSTLTIQRTQQEDSAVYLCASSVMGGSYNEQFFGPGTRLTVL.

CDR3 bases: TGCAGCGTCGCGGGTAGCTTCTCAGATACGCAGTATTTT. This translates into CSVAGSFSDTQYF. The J gene is TRBJ2-3, the V gene TRBV29-1; D perhaps matches TRBD2 (5 bases). The CDR3 contains 13 residues. Deletions cut 6 bases from V and 4 bases from J, with 14 bases between. CDR1 is SQVTM, CDR2 ANQGSEA, per germline.

The V and J genes are TRBV19 and TRBJ1-5; 7 bases line up with TRBD1. The CDR3 length is 17 residues. With V trimmed by 4 bases and J by 0 bases, 9 bases remained unmatched. Germline V CDR1 and CDR2: LNHDA, SQIVND (reference sequence). The CDR3, as DNA: TGTGCCAGTAGTACTCTATACGACAGGGATAGCAATCAGCCCCAGCATTTT. Its translation: CASSTLYDRDSNQPQHF.

The V gene is TRBV28, the J gene TRBJ1-1; TRBD1 matches at 8 bases. This CDR3 has 13 amino acids. J lost 6 bases, V lost 7 bases, and 7 bases had no gene match. Germline assignment: CDR1 MDHEN and CDR2 SYDVKM. This chain's CDR3 is CASNQGARAEAFF. The CDR3 bases are TGTGCCAGCAACCAGGGGGCGCGGGCTGAAGCTTTCTTT.

This chain uses TRBV20-1 with TRBJ2-3; tentatively, D is TRBD2 (5 bases). The CDR3 totals 14 residues. V lost 3 bases and J 4 bases, leaving 14 bases between the germline ends. In germline, CDR1 is DFQATT, CDR2 SNEGSKA (reference sequence). The CDR3 sequence: CSARRRLGSDTQYF. DNA of the CDR3: TGCAGTGCTAGGCGGAGGTTGGGTTCAGATACGCAGTATTTT.